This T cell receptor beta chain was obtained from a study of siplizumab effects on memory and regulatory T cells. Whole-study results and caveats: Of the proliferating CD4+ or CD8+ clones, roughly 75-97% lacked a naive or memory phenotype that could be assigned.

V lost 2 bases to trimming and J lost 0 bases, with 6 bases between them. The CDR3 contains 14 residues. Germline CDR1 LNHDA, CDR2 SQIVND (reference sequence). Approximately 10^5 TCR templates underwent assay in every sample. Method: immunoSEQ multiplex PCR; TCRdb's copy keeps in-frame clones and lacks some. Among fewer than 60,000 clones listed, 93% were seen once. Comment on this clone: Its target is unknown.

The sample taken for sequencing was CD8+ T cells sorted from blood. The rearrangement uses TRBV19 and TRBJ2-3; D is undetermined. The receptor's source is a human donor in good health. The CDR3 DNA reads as TGTGCCAGTAGTATAAGGGCGAGCACAGATACGCAGTATTTT. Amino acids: CASSIRASTDTQYF.